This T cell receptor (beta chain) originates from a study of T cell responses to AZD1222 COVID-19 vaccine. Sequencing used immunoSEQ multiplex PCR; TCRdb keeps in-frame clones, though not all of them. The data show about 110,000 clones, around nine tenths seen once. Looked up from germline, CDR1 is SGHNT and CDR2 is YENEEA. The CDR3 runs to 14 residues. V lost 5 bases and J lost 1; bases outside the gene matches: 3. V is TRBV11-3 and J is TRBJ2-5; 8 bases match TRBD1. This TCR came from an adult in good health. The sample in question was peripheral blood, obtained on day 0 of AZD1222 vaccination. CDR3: CASSPGGIQETQYF. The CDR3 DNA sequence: TGTGCCAGCAGCCCAGGGGGCATCCAAGAGACCCAGTACTTC.